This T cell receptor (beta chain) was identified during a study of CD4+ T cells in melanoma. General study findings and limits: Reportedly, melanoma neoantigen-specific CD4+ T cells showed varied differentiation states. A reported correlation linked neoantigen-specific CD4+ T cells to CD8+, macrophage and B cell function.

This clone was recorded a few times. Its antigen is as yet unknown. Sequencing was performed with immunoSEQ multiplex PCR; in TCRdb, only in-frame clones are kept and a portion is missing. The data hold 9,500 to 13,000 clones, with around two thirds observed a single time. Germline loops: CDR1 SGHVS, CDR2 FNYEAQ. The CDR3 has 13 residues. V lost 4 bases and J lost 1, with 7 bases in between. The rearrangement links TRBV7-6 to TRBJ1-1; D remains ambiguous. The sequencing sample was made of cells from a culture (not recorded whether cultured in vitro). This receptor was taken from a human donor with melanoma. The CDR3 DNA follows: TGTGCCAGCAGCTCGGGGTGGAACACTGAAGCTTTCTTT. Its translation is CASSSGWNTEAFF.